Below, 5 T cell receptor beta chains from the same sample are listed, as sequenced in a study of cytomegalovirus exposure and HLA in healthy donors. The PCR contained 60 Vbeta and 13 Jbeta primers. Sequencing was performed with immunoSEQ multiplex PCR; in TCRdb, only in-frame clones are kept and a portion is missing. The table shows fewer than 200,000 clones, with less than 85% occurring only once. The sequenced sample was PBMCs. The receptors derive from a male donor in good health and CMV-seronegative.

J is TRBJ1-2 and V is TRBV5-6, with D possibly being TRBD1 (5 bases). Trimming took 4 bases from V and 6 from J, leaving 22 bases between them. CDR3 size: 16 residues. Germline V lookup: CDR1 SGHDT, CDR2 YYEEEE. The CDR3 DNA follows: TGTGCCAGCAGCCCGGGGGACGTGCAGACGGGGGATGGCTACACCTTC. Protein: CASSPGDVQTGDGYTF.

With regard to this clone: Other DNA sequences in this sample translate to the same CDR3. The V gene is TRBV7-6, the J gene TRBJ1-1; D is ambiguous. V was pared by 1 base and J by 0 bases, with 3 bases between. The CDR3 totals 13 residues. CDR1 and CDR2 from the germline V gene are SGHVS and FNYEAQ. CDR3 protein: CASSLDMNTEAFF. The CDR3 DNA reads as TGTGCCAGCAGCTTAGACATGAACACTGAAGCTTTCTTT.

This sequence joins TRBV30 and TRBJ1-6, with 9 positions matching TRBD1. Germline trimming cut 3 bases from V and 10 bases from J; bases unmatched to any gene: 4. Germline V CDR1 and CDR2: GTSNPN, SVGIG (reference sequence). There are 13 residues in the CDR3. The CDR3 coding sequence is TGTGCCTGGAGCTCGGACAGGGGATCACCCCTCCACTTT. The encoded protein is CAWSSDRGSPLHF.

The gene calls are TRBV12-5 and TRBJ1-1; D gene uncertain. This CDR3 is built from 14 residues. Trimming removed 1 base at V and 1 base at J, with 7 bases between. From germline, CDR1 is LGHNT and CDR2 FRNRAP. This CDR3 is CASGLEAGNTEAFF. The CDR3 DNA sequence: TGTGCTAGTGGTTTGGAGGCGGGGAACACTGAAGCTTTCTTT.

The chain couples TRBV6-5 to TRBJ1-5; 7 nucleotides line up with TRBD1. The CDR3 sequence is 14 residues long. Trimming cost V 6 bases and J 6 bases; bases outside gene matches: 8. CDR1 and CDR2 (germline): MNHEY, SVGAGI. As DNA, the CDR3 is TGTGCCAGCAGGCAACAGGGGTTGGGTCAGCCCCAGCATTTT. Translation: CASRQQGLGQPQHF.